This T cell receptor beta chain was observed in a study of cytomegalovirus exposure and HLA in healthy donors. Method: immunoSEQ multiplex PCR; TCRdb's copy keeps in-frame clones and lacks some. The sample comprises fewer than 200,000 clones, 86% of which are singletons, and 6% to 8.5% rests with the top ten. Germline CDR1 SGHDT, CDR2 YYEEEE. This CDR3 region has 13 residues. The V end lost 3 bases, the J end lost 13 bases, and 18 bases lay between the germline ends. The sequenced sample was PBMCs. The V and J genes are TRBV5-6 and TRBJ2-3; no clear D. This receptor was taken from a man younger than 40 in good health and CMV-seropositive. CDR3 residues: CASSSIDADRKYF. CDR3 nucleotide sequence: TGTGCCAGCAGCTCAATAGACGCAGATAGGAAGTATTTT. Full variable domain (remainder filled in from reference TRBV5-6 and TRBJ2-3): DAGVTQSPTHLIKTRGQQVTLRCSPKSGHDTVSWYQQALGQGPQFIFQYYEEEERQRGNFPDRFSGHQFPNYSSELNVNALLLGDSALYLCASSSIDADRKYFGPGTRLTVL.